These 19 T cell receptor beta chains came from one sample sequenced in a study of cytomegalovirus exposure and HLA in healthy donors. Primers: 60 Vbeta forward and 13 Jbeta reverse. Sequencing used immunoSEQ multiplex PCR; TCRdb keeps in-frame clones, though not all of them. The repertoire consists of 60,000 to 95,000 clones, with 84% occurring once and the leading ten covering 15% to 20%. Material for sequencing was PBMCs. The origin of the receptors is a man aged 70 or older in good health and CMV-seropositive.

V gene TRBV27 combines with J gene TRBJ2-7; 7 nucleotides line up with TRBD2. The CDR3 extends over 14 amino acids. In germline, CDR1 is MNHEY, CDR2 SMNVEV (reference sequence). V gave up 5 bases and J gave up 2 bases; unmatched junction bases: 6. The CDR3 loop reads CASSRSGGTYEQYF. The CDR3 bases are TGTGCCAGCAGTCGCTCCGGGGGGACCTACGAGCAGTACTTC.

This clone was seen just once. The chain couples TRBV30 to TRBJ2-7; perhaps TRBD2 as D (6 bases). CDR1 is GTSNPN and CDR2 is SVGIG in the germline V gene (reference sequence). The CDR3 is 14 amino acids. Trimming cost V 3 bases and J 3 bases, with 15 bases left between them. CDR3 protein: CAWRAGGQGYEQYF. CDR3 DNA sequence: TGTGCCTGGAGGGCAGGAGGGCAGGGCTACGAGCAGTACTTC.

This chain joins TRBV6-4 and TRBJ2-4; D may be TRBD1 (6 bases). V lost 5 bases, J lost 0 bases, and 14 bases lay in between. The CDR3 consists of 16 residues. Germline loops: CDR1 MRHNA, CDR2 SNTAGT. Here the CDR3 DNA reads TGTGCCAGCAGTACCCTCGACAGGTTAGCCAAAAACATTCAGTACTTC. Translated, it gives CASSTLDRLAKNIQYF.

V and J are TRBV2 and TRBJ2-1, with D possibly being TRBD2 (6 bases). Germline loops: CDR1 SNHLY, CDR2 FYNNEI. CDR3 length: 14 residues. V was clipped by 2 bases and J by 5 bases, with 10 bases between them. For the CDR3, the DNA is TGTGCCAGCAGTGAATGGACTACCAACAATGAGCAGTTCTTC. Its protein product is CASSEWTTNNEQFF.

This rearrangement joins TRBV7-2 to TRBJ1-2; 8 nucleotides line up with TRBD1. CDR1 SGHTA and CDR2 FQGNSA come from the germline V gene. After removal of 2 bases from V and 8 bases from J, the junction contained 10 bases not matched to a gene. This CDR3 has 15 residues. In DNA form, the CDR3 reads TGTGCCAGCAGCTTAAAGGCCCAGGGGGCTGGAGGCTACACCTTC. Translated: CASSLKAQGAGGYTF.

The J gene is TRBJ2-7, the V gene TRBV7-2, with 8 nucleotides matching TRBD2. The V segment lost 5 bases and the J segment 7 bases; nucleotides outside the gene matches: 13. CDR1 and CDR2 from the germline V gene are SGHTA and FQGNSA. The CDR3 totals 15 residues. CDR3 coding DNA: TGTGCCAGCAGCCTATTTGTCGGGGGGGCCCGAGAGCAGTACTTC. Protein sequence: CASSLFVGGAREQYF.

V and J are TRBV5-1 and TRBJ2-7, with TRBD2 identical over 8 bases. After removal of 4 bases from V and 2 bases from J, the junction contained 8 bases not matched to a gene. The CDR3 runs to 15 residues. The germline gives CDR1 SGHRS, CDR2 YFSETQ. CDR3 nucleotides: TGCGCCAGCAGCCCCGGGGGGACTAGGGCCTACGAGCAGTACTTC. This codes for CASSPGGTRAYEQYF. Together with reference TRBV5-1 and TRBJ2-7, the CDR3 gives the full variable domain: KAGVTQTPRYLIKTRGQQVTLSCSPISGHRSVSWYQQTPGQGLQFLFEYFSETQRNKGNFPGRFSGRQFSNSRSEMNVSTLELGDSALYLCASSPGGTRAYEQYFGPGTRLTVT.

This chain connects TRBV11-2 to TRBJ2-5; D might be TRBD1 (5 bases). CDR1 and CDR2 from the germline V gene are SGHAT and FQNNGV. The ends were cut back, 1 base at V and 0 bases at J, with 12 bases in the middle. The CDR3 is 16 amino acids. The CDR3 nucleotides read TGTGCCAGCAGCTTAGTCGGACAAAGGAACCAAGAGACCCAGTACTTC. Translating it yields CASSLVGQRNQETQYF. The full variable domain, completed using reference TRBV11-2 and TRBJ2-5, is EAGVAQSPRYKIIEKRQSVAFWCNPISGHATLYWYQQILGQGPKLLIQFQNNGVVDDSQLPKDRFSAERLKGVDSTLKIQPAKLEDSAVYLCASSLVGQRNQETQYFGPGTRLLVL.

V and J are TRBV7-2 and TRBJ1-5; no definite D call. Trimming pared 5 bases from V and 3 bases from J, leaving 8 bases between. This CDR3 region has 13 residues. The germline gives CDR1 SGHTA, CDR2 FQGNSA. The CDR3: CASSPSLNQPQHF. CDR3 DNA: TGTGCCAGCAGCCCGAGCCTCAATCAGCCCCAGCATTTT.

This clone was detected only a few times. This CDR3 is CASEGIGGTEAFF. CDR3 DNA: TGTGCCAGCGAGGGGATCGGGGGCACTGAAGCTTTCTTT. The rearrangement links TRBV7-9 to TRBJ1-1, with a tentative D call TRBD1 (5 bases). The CDR3 is 13 residues long. CDR1 and CDR2 (germline): SEHNR, FQNEAQ (reference sequence). Trimming left V 8 bases short and J 4 bases short, with 14 bases between.

A note on this clone: Its ends do not fully match the called genes, so a read error is possible. The chain links TRBV6-1 to TRBJ1-2, with a weak D call TRBD1 (5 bases). From germline, CDR1 is MNHNS and CDR2 SASEGT. There are 13 residues in the CDR3. The CDR3 spells CASSEEGNYGYTF. The CDR3 bases are TGTGCCAGCAGCGAAGAGGGGAACTATGGCTACACCTTC.

The V and J genes are TRBV29-1 and TRBJ2-2, with D unresolved. Germline CDR1 is SQVTM and CDR2 is ANQGSEA. This CDR3 comprises 12 residues. With 4 bases removed from V and 4 bases from J, the gap between germline ends came to 7 bases. Here the CDR3 DNA reads TGCAGCGTTGGGTGGAGCACCGGGGAGCTGTTTTTT. This encodes CSVGWSTGELFF.

V usage is TRBV2 and J usage is TRBJ2-7; 11 nucleotides match TRBD2. This CDR3 spans 17 amino acids. The V segment lost 4 bases and the J segment 1 base; nucleotides outside the gene matches: 9. Germline-derived CDR1 and CDR2 are SNHLY and FYNNEI. CDR3 sequence (DNA): TGTGCCAGCAGTGCTTCCTCTAGCGGGAGGTCTTCCTACGAGCAGTACTTC. It yields the protein CASSASSSGRSSYEQYF.

The J gene is TRBJ1-5, the V gene TRBV30; 9 nucleotides align to TRBD1. CDR1 and CDR2 (germline): GTSNPN, SVGIG (reference sequence). V shed 0 bases, J shed 7 bases, and the junction held 1 base outside the gene matches. The CDR3 loop spans 13 amino acids. Here the CDR3 DNA reads TGTGCCTGGAGTGTGGGACAGGGACAGCCCCAGCATTTT. This translates into CAWSVGQGQPQHF.

The chain recombines TRBV28 with TRBJ1-4; possible D gene TRBD1, 6 bases. The CDR3 runs to 13 residues. Trimming removed 2 bases at V and 8 bases at J, with 9 bases between. The V gene's germline CDR1 is MDHEN and CDR2 SYDVKM. The CDR3: CASSLAQGEKLFF. The CDR3 coding sequence is TGTGCCAGCAGTTTAGCCCAGGGGGAAAAACTGTTTTTT.

The chain recombines TRBV7-6 with TRBJ1-5; D is unclear. Germline CDR1 reads SGHVS; CDR2 reads FNYEAQ. Trimming took 5 bases from V and 4 from J, leaving 9 bases between them. This CDR3 contains 13 residues. This chain's CDR3 is CASSPLLNQPQHF. The CDR3 region has the DNA TGTGCCAGCAGCCCTCTCTTGAATCAGCCCCAGCATTTT.

V gene TRBV7-2 combines with J gene TRBJ2-7; 7 positions match TRBD1. Germline V gene data show CDR1 as SGHTA and CDR2 as FQGNSA. The CDR3 spans 15 residues. V shed 1 base, J shed 4 bases, and the junction held 7 bases outside the gene matches. The CDR3 region has the DNA TGTGCCAGCAGCTTAGGAAGGGGGCCAAATTACGAGCAGTACTTC. Encoded protein: CASSLGRGPNYEQYF. Variable domain in full (rest from reference TRBV7-2 and TRBJ2-7): GAGVSQSPSNKVTEKGKDVELRCDPISGHTALYWYRQSLGQGLEFLIYFQGNSAPDKSGLPSDRFSAERTGGSVSTLTIQRTQQEDSAVYLCASSLGRGPNYEQYFGPGTRLTVT.

The CDR3 bases are TGTGCCAGCAGCTTCAAACCGGCCGTAGCGGGAGGGCATGAGACCCAGTACTTC. It translates to CASSFKPAVAGGHETQYF. This chain joins TRBV7-9 and TRBJ2-5; TRBD2 aligns across 11 bases. V lost 3 bases to trimming and J lost 5 bases; unmatched junction nucleotides: 14. The germline CDR1 and CDR2 sequences are SEHNR and FQNEAQ (reference sequence). CDR3 length: 18 amino acids.

The chain joins TRBV5-1 to TRBJ2-1; 9 nucleotides align to TRBD1. The CDR3 contains 13 residues. The ends lost 4 bases at V and 8 bases at J; junction bases unmatched: 4. Germline lookup yields CDR1 SGHRS and CDR2 YFSETQ. The CDR3 region has the DNA TGCGCCAGCAGCCCAGGACAGGGGTATGAGCAGTTCTTC. The encoded protein is CASSPGQGYEQFF.